Listed below are T cell receptor beta chains from one sample, sequenced in a study of T cells in localized non-small cell lung cancer. The table came from immunoSEQ multiplex PCR; TCRdb's copy has only in-frame clones and leaves some out. The sample yields about 2,400 clones, roughly a quarter seen once. The sample was normal lung tissue next to the tumor, taken before any cancer treatment. The receptors stem from a female donor with stage II lung adenocarcinoma. Both conserved end residues are part of each CDR3. The D gene is left open where the match is weak. A row's size may be missing; if present it is once, few, many or a size class.

TRBJ2-7 | . | TRBV6-8 | few | TGTGCCATCCGAACCGGGACCGACACCCCCTACGAGCAGTACTTC | CAIRTGTDTPYEQYF
TRBJ2-3 | . | TRBV7-4 | . | TGTGCCAGCAGCTTAGTGTACACAGATACGCAGTATTTT | CASSLVYTDTQYF
TRBJ2-1 | . | TRBV7-6 | . | TGTGCCAGCAGCCGACTAAGCTCCCCCTACAATGAGCAGTTCTTC | CASSRLSSPYNEQFF
TRBJ2-7 | TRBD1 | TRBV18 | few | TGTGCCAGCTCGAAAGACAGGGGAGCCTACGAGCAGTACTTC | CASSKDRGAYEQYF
TRBJ1-5 | . | TRBV19 | . | TGTGCCAGTAGTATTCCGGCAGGGTATAGCAATCAGCCCCAGCATTTT | CASSIPAGYSNQPQHF
TRBJ1-6 | TRBD1 | TRBV11-3 | few | TGTGCCAGCAGCTTGGACGGGACAGCATATTCACCCCTCCACTTT | CASSLDGTAYSPLHF
TRBJ1-1 | TRBD1 | TRBV11-3 | medium-sized | TGTGCCAGCAGCGTATTACAGGGGTCTAGGCCTGAAGCTTTCTTT | CASSVLQGSRPEAFF
TRBJ2-5 | . | TRBV23-1 | few | TGCGCCAGCAGCCAAGGGTACGGTCAAGAGACCCAGTACTTC | CASSQGYGQETQYF
TRBJ1-2 | . | TRBV30 | . | TGTGCCTGGCCAGGGGACCTTAACTATGGCTACACCTTC | CAWPGDLNYGYTF
TRBJ2-7 | . | TRBV7-2 | . | TGTGCCAGCACCCAGATTTTTGCGGGCCCCAGGGAGCAGTACTTC | CASTQIFAGPREQYF
TRBJ1-2 | . | TRBV30 | medium-sized | TGTGCCTGGAGTGTCGGAGGGGCGAGGGGCTACACCTTC | CAWSVGGARGYTF
TRBJ2-1 | . | TRBV11-3 | few | TGTGCCAGCAGCTTGGGAATGCGACTGAGCTCCTACAATGAGCAGTTCTTC | CASSLGMRLSSYNEQFF
TRBJ2-7 | . | TRBV16 | few | TGTGCCAGCAGCCACGTAGTTCACGAGCAGTACTTC | CASSHVVHEQYF
TRBJ2-1 | . | TRBV11-3 | few | TGTGCCAGCAGCGGAGGGACAGCCTACAATGAGCAGTTCTTC | CASSGGTAYNEQFF
TRBJ1-6 | . | TRBV6-8 | . | TGTGCCAGCAGTTACTCGGGCAGGGGTAATTCACCCCTCCACTTT | CASSYSGRGNSPLHF
TRBJ1-5 | . | TRBV9 | few | TGTGCCAGCAGCAGAGGCGCTGTCAGCAATCAGCCCCAGCATTTT | CASSRGAVSNQPQHF
TRBJ2-1 | TRBD2 | TRBV6-8 | medium-sized | TGTGCCAGCATTTCGGGATCGAGCGGGGTGTACAATGAGCAGTTCTTC | CASISGSSGVYNEQFF
TRBJ2-7 | TRBD2 | TRBV19 | . | TGTGCCAGTAGTATTGGGGGGGAGCCCTACGAGCAGTACTTC | CASSIGGEPYEQYF
TRBJ1-2 | . | TRBV6-8 | . | TGTGCCAGCAAGGACCGCCCCAGAGGGTATGGCTACACCTTC | CASKDRPRGYGYTF
TRBJ2-1 | TRBD2 | TRBV29-1 | . | TGCAGCGTTGTATCGGCGGGGGGGCCCAACAATGAGCAGTTCTTC | CSVVSAGGPNNEQFF
TRBJ2-7 | . | TRBV6-8 | . | TGTGCCAGCAGTGACTCGATTACGGGGCCCACCTACGAGCAGTACTTC | CASSDSITGPTYEQYF
TRBJ2-7 | TRBD2 | TRBV11-3 | . | TGTGCCAGCAGCCAACATACTAGCGGGGGGGACACTTTCTACGAGCAGTACTTC | CASSQHTSGGDTFYEQYF
TRBJ2-3 | . | TRBV5-1 | . | TGCGCCAGCAGCTTGGGCACGGCTTCCCGCACAGATACGCAGTATTTT | CASSLGTASRTDTQYF
TRBJ2-6 | TRBD1 | TRBV6-8 | large | TGTGCCAGCAGTTACGGACAGGTTAGCTCTGGGGCCAACGTCCTGACTTTC | CASSYGQVSSGANVLTF
TRBJ1-3 | TRBD1 | TRBV11-3 | large | TGTGCCAGCAGCTACGGGACAGGGGACGCTGGAAACACCATATATTTT | CASSYGTGDAGNTIYF
TRBJ1-4 | . | TRBV29-1 | . | TGCAGCGTTGCCGGGACCTTTAATGAAAAACTGTTTTTT | CSVAGTFNEKLFF
TRBJ2-3 | TRBD2 | TRBV6-8 | . | TGTGCCAGCAAGGGTAGCGGGCGGATGGATACGCAGTATTTT | CASKGSGRMDTQYF
TRBJ1-1 | . | TRBV9 | few | TGTGCCAGCAAAATAGGGCGGGGCACGAACACTGAAGCTTTCTTT | CASKIGRGTNTEAFF
TRBJ2-1 | . | TRBV1 | medium-sized | TGCGCCAGCAGGCGAAGCGGGGGGGAATCCTACAATGAGCAGTTCTTC | CASRRSGGESYNEQFF
TRBJ1-2 | . | TRBV19 | . | TGTGCCAGTAGTATATCGGCAGGAGGGTATGGCTACACCTTC | CASSISAGGYGYTF
TRBJ1-1 | . | TRBV29-1 | . | TGCAGCGTTGGTACTACAGGACAGCCGAGGGGAGCTTTCTTT | CSVGTTGQPRGAFF
TRBJ2-7 | . | TRBV6-8 | few | TGTGCCAGCAGTGCAAGCTGGGGGGCGGCCTACGAGCAGTACTTC | CASSASWGAAYEQYF
TRBJ2-7 | . | TRBV6-8 | few | TGTGCCAGCAGGGGAGCGGTGGACCGGGAGGAGCAGTACTTC | CASRGAVDREEQYF
TRBJ2-7 | . | TRBV7-1 | medium-sized | TGTGCCAGCAGCTTATGGGCCGGGTACGAGCAGTACTTC | CASSLWAGYEQYF
TRBJ1-3 | TRBD1 | TRBV29-1 | few | TGCAGCGTACAGGGGGCGCCTGGAAACACCATATATTTT | CSVQGAPGNTIYF
TRBJ2-3 | . | TRBV19 | . | TGTGCCAGTAGTATAGTGGGGGACCCCAGCCTAGATACGCAGTATTTT | CASSIVGDPSLDTQYF
TRBJ1-1 | . | TRBV18 | . | TGTGCCAGCTCACTACAGGGTCTTAAGGGCACTGAAGCTTTCTTT | CASSLQGLKGTEAFF